The clone carrying this T cell receptor (beta chain) came up a few times. The sample comes from a study of blood T cell repertoires in COVID-19. Germline CDR1 is SGDLS and CDR2 is YYNGEE. The CDR3 loop spans 13 amino acids. Trimming pared 3 bases from V and 7 bases from J, leaving 10 bases between. The table came from immunoSEQ multiplex PCR; TCRdb's copy has only in-frame clones and leaves some out. This table holds around 400,000 clones, more than 75% found once. The clonotype originates from a woman aged 60-75 years with COVID-19, enrolled during active disease. The rearrangement uses TRBV9 and TRBJ2-2, with D unclear. Specimen: peripheral blood. CDR3 amino acids: CASSEHVIGELFF. CDR3 DNA sequence: TGTGCCAGCAGCGAACACGTAATCGGGGAGCTGTTTTTT.